This T cell receptor beta chain was obtained from a study of blood T cells in healthy people across ages. The use of a sample-barcoded 5' primer and a J-beta primer mix characterized a second PCR of about 6 to 11 cycles. Any given sample supplied a minimum of 2.5 million CDR3-containing paired-end reads. TCRdb fed the 5' RACE reads into MiXCR, producing one record per CDR3 protein. The repertoire includes about 1,500,000 distinct CDR3 sequences, roughly 28% of them detected once, and 7.7% sits in the top ten. Looked up from germline, CDR1 is SGHRS and CDR2 is YFSETQ. Trimming stripped 1 base from V and 2 bases from J, with 11 bases between. The CDR3 is 15 amino acids.

The rearrangement links TRBV5-1 to TRBJ2-3; unclear D gene. Sequenced input: blood. The source of this sequence is a woman in her thirties in good health. CDR3 coding DNA: TGCGCCAGCAGCTTGAGTAGAGCAGACACAGATACGCAGTATTTT. Translating gives CASSLSRADTDTQYF.